This T cell receptor (beta chain) was sequenced in a study of blood T cell repertoires in COVID-19. Whole-study context: Acute and convalescent COVID-19 specimens originated in the United States, Italy and Spain. PBMCs, B-cell-depleted T cells, or T cells were the source of the cDNA or gDNA that made up the material.

Original data processing: Reference gene primer amplification in the assay estimated nucleated cell counts. Generated by immunoSEQ multiplex PCR, the TCRdb table keeps only in-frame clones and is missing some. D and trimming were read from the DNA, whereas the V and J calls and clone size are those reported in that table. The table shows 55,000 to 65,000 clones, with 75% to 90% occurring only once. Per germline, CDR1 SGHRS and CDR2 YFSETQ. The CDR3 consists of 14 residues. V lost 0 bases, J lost 7 bases, and 11 bases lay in between. This clonotype was sampled from a human donor in a cohort sampled during active COVID-19. The material sequenced was peripheral blood. V is TRBV5-1 and J is TRBJ1-5; weak D call: TRBD1 (5 bases). CDR3 sequence (DNA): TGCGCCAGCAGCTTGGCCTTGGGGGGACAGCCCCAGCATTTT. This encodes CASSLALGGQPQHF.